This T cell receptor beta chain was observed in a study of T cell repertoires in cytomegalovirus infection. The wider study: Carrying CMV and the relevant HLA type showed in public TCR beta signatures.

Broader study findings: Dominant in the ex vivo response were TCR beta clonotypes restricted by HLA-C and specific for CMV. Cumulative frequency (of public TCR beta family members) identified carriers of CMV plus the relevant HLA.

V was shortened by 4 bases and J by 7 bases, with 17 bases between the two germline ends. Germline CDR1 and CDR2: DFQATT and SNEGSKA (reference sequence). This CDR3 contains 13 residues. Of note for this clonotype: What it binds is unknown.

TCRdb re-called the reads with MiXCR, one entry per CDR3 protein. The sample carries about 460,000 distinct CDR3 sequences, 10% to 12% recorded once. The rearrangement joins TRBV20-1 to TRBJ2-7, with D maybe TRBD2 (5 bases). The source of this sequence is a human donor in good health (CMV status not recorded). Some clones in this sample may be carry-over from other donors' samples. Sequencing used PBMCs. The CDR3 coding sequence is TGCAGTGCTATGCGGAGTACAGCGGAAGAGCAGTACTTC. Protein sequence: CSAMRSTAEEQYF.